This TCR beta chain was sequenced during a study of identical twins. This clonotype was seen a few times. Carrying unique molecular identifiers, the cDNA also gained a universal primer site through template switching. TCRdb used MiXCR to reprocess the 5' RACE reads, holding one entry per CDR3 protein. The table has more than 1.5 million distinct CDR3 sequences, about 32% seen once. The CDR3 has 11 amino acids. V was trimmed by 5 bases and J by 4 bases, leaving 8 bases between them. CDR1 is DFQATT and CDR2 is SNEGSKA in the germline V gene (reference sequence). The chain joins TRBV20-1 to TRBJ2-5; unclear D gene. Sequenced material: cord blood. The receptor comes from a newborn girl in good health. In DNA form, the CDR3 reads TGCAGTGCTGGAGTTGGAGAGACCCAGTACTTC. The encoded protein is CSAGVGETQYF.